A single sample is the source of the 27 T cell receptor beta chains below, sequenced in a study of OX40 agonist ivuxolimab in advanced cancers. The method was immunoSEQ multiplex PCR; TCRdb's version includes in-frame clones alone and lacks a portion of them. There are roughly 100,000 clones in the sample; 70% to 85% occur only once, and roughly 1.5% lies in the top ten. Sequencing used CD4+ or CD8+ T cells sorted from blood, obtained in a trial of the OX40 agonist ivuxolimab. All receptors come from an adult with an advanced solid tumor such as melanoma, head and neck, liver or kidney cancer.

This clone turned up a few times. The CDR3 loop is CASSRTTKAGSTDTQYF. Here the CDR3 DNA reads TGTGCCAGTAGTAGAACGACTAAAGCGGGAAGCACAGATACGCAGTATTTT. The rearrangement links TRBV19 to TRBJ2-3; 7 bases are a match to TRBD2. Germline loops: CDR1 LNHDA, CDR2 SQIVND (reference sequence). The ends lost 4 bases at V and 0 bases at J; junction bases unmatched: 10. This CDR3 spans 17 amino acids.

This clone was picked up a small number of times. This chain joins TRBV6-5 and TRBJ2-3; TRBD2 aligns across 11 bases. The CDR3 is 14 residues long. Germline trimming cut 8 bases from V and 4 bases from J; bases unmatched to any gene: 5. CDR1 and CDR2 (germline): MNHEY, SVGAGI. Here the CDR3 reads CASGSGGAADTQYF. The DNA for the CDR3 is TGTGCCAGCGGTAGCGGGGGGGCCGCAGATACGCAGTATTTT.

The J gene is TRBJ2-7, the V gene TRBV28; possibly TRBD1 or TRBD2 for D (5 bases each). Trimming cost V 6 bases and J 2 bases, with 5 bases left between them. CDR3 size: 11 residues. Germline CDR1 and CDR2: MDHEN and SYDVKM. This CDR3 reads CASRGAYEQYF. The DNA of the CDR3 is TGTGCCAGCAGGGGGGCCTACGAGCAGTACTTC.

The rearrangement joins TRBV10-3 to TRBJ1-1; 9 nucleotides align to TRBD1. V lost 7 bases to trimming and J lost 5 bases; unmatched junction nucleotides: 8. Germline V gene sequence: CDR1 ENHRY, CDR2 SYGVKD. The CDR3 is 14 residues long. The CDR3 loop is CAIKQGAVGTEAFF. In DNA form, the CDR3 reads TGTGCCATCAAACAGGGGGCGGTTGGGACTGAAGCTTTCTTT.

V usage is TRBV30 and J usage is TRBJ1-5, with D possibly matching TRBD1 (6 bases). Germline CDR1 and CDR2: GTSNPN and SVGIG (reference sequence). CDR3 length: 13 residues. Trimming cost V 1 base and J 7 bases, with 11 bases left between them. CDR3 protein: CAWSGGAGQPQHF. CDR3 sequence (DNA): TGTGCCTGGAGTGGGGGGGCGGGACAGCCCCAGCATTTT.

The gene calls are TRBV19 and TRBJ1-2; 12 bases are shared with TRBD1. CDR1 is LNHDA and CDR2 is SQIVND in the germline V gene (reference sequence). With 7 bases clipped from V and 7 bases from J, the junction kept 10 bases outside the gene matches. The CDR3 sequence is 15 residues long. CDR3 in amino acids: CASKSSAGQGAGYTF. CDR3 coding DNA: TGTGCCAGTAAATCTTCGGCGGGACAGGGGGCTGGCTACACCTTC.

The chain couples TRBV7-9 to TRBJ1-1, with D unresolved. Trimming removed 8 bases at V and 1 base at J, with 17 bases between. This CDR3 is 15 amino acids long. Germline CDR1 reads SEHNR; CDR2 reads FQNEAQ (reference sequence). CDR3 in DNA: TGTGCCAGCTCCTTTGGCAAGGAGGGGAACACTGAAGCTTTCTTT. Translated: CASSFGKEGNTEAFF.

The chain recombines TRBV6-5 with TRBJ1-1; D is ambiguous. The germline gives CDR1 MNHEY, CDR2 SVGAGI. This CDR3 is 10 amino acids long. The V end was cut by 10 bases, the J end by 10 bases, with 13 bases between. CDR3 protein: CAIGVTPAFF. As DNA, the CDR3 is TGTGCCATTGGAGTAACCCCAGCTTTCTTT.

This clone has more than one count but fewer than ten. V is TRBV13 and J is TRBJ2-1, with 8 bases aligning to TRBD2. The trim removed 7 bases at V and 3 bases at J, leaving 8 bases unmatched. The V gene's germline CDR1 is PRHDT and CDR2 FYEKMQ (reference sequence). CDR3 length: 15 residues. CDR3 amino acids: CASIKSGRDYNEQFF. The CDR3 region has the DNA TGTGCCAGCATCAAAAGCGGGAGAGACTACAATGAGCAGTTCTTC.

CDR3 DNA sequence: TGCGCCAGCAGTGACCTAGCGGTCACAGATACGCAGTATTTT. Its translation: CASSDLAVTDTQYF. The chain couples TRBV10-2 to TRBJ2-3, with 7 bases fitting TRBD2. Trimming cost V 3 bases and J 2 bases; bases outside gene matches: 2. The CDR3 is made up of 14 amino acids. The germline V gene encodes CDR1 WSHSY and CDR2 SAAADI.

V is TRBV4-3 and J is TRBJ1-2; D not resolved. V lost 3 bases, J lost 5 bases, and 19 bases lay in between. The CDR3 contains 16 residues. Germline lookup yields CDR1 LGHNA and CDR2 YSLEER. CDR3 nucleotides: TGCGCCAGCAGCCAGGAGACGGCCTCTGTGGCGTATGGCTACACCTTC. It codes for CASSQETASVAYGYTF.

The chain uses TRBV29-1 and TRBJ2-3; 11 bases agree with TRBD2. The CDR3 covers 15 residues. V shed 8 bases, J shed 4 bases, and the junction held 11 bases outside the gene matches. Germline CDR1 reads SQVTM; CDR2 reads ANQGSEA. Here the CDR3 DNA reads TGCAGCTCGAGGACTAGCGGGTCCCGGTCAGATACGCAGTATTTT. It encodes CSSRTSGSRSDTQYF.

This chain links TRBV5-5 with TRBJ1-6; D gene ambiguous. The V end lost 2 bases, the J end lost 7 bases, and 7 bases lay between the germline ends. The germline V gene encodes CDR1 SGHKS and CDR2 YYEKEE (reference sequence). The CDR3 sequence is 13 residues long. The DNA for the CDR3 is TGTGCCAGCAGCTTCGACGGGAATTCACCCCTCCACTTT. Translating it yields CASSFDGNSPLHF. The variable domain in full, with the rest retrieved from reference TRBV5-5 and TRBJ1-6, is DAGVTQSPTHLIKTRGQQVTLRCSPISGHKSVSWYQQVLGQGPQFIFQYYEKEERGRGNFPDRFSARQFPNYSSELNVNALLLGDSALYLCASSFDGNSPLHFGNGTRLTVT.

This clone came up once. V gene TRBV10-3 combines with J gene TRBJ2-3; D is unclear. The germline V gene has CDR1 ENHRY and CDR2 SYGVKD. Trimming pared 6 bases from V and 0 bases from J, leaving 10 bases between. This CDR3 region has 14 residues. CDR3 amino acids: CAIRPDPSTDTQYF. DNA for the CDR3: TGTGCCATCAGGCCAGACCCCAGCACAGATACGCAGTATTTT.

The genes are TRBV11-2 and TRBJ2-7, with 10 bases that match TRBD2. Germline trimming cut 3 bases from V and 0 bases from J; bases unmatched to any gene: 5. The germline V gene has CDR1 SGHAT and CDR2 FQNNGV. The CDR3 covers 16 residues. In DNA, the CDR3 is TGTGCCAGCAGCTTCGCTTTAGCGGGAGGCTCCTACGAGCAGTACTTC. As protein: CASSFALAGGSYEQYF.

CDR3 loop: CASSIPGQLSGANVLTF. Here the CDR3 DNA reads TGTGCCAGCAGTATTCCCGGACAGCTCTCTGGGGCCAACGTCCTGACTTTC. The gene calls are TRBV28 and TRBJ2-6; tentatively, D is TRBD1 (6 bases). V lost 5 bases and J lost 0, with 14 bases in between. Germline CDR1 and CDR2: MDHEN and SYDVKM. This CDR3 has 17 residues.

The CDR3 is CAISESGAGPEGQYF. The DNA of the CDR3 is TGTGCCATCAGTGAGTCAGGAGCCGGGCCCGAGGGGCAGTACTTC. The chain carries TRBV10-3 and TRBJ2-7; maybe TRBD2 (5 bases). This CDR3 region has 15 residues. Germline V gene sequence: CDR1 ENHRY, CDR2 SYGVKD. Trimming shortened V by 0 bases and J by 9 bases, and 18 bases separated the two germline ends.

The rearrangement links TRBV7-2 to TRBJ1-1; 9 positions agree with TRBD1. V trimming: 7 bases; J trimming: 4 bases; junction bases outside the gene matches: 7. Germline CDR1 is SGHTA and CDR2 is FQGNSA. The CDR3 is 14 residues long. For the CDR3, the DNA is TGTGCCAGCAACCGGGACAGGGCTACCACTGAAGCTTTCTTT. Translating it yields CASNRDRATTEAFF.

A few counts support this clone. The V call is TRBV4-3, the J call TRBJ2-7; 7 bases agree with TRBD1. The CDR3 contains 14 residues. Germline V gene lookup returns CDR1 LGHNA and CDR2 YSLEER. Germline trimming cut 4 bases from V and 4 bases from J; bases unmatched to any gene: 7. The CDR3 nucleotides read TGCGCCAGCAGCCTTCCGACAGGGTCGTACGAGCAGTACTTC. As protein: CASSLPTGSYEQYF.

This CDR3 reads CASSRIWGQGYNEQFF. The CDR3 region has the DNA TGTGCCAGCAGCCGTATTTGGGGACAGGGCTACAATGAGCAGTTCTTC. The chain employs TRBV28 and TRBJ2-1, with TRBD1 identical over 9 bases. The CDR3 is 16 amino acids. Germline loops: CDR1 MDHEN, CDR2 SYDVKM. Trimming cost V 6 bases and J 3 bases; bases outside gene matches: 9.

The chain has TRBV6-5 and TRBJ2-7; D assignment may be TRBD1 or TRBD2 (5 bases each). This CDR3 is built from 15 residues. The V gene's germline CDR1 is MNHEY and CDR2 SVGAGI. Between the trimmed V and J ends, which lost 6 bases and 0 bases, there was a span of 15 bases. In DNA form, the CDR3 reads TGTGCCAGCAGAGATTTGACGGGGCGCTCCTACGAGCAGTACTTC. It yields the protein CASRDLTGRSYEQYF.

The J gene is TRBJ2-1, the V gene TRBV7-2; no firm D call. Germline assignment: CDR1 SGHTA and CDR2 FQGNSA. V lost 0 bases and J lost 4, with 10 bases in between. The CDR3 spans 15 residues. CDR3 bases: TGTGCCAGCAGCTTAGCATCGGCAGCTTACAATGAGCAGTTCTTC. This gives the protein CASSLASAAYNEQFF.

CDR3 nucleotide sequence: TGTGCCAGCAGCTCAGACTATAGCGATGAGCAGTTCTTC. This sequence encodes CASSSDYSDEQFF. The chain combines TRBV5-4 with TRBJ2-1; possible D gene TRBD2, 5 bases. V shed 3 bases and J shed 8 bases, with 12 bases lying between them. The CDR3 loop spans 13 amino acids. CDR1 and CDR2 from the germline V gene are SGHNT and YYREEE (reference sequence).

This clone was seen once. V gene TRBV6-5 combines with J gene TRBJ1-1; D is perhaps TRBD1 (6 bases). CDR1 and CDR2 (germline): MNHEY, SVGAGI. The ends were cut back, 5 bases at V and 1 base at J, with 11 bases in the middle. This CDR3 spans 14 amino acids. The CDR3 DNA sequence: TGTGCCAGCAGTCGCCAGACAGGGAACACTGAAGCTTTCTTT. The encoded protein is CASSRQTGNTEAFF.

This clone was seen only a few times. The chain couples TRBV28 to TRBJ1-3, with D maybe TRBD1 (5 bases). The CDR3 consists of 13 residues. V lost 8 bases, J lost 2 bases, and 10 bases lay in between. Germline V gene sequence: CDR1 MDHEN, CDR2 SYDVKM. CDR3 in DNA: TGTGCCAGCGGCGGGGGGGCTGGAAACACCATATATTTT. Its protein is CASGGGAGNTIYF.

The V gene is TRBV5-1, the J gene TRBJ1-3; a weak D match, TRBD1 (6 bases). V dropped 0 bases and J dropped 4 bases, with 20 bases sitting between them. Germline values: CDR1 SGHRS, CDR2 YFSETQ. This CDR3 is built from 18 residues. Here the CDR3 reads CASSLGLSGTRTGNTIYF. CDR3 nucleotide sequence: TGCGCCAGCAGCTTGGGACTTTCCGGGACACGTACCGGAAACACCATATATTTT.

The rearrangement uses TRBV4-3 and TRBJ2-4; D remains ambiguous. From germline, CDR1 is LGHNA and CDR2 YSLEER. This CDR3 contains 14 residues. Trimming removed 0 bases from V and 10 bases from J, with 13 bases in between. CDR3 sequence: CASSQDPPGRIQYF. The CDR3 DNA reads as TGCGCCAGCAGCCAAGATCCGCCAGGTCGGATTCAGTACTTC.